This T cell receptor (beta chain) is from a study of cytomegalovirus exposure and HLA in healthy donors. Per germline, CDR1 MNHNS and CDR2 SASEGT. The CDR3 extends over 10 amino acids. Trimming shortened V by 5 bases and J by 8 bases, and 6 bases separated the two germline ends. Method: immunoSEQ multiplex PCR; TCRdb's copy keeps in-frame clones and lacks some. The data contain about 200,000 clones, roughly 82% of them seen just once; the ten biggest clones take up around an eighth. J is TRBJ1-2 and V is TRBV6-1; D possibly corresponds to TRBD1 (6 bases). The receptor was derived from a woman aged 30 to 39 in good health and CMV-seropositive. The sequenced sample was PBMCs. CDR3 residues: CASSQGGYTF. The CDR3 nucleotides are TGTGCCAGCAGTCAGGGGGGCTACACCTTC.